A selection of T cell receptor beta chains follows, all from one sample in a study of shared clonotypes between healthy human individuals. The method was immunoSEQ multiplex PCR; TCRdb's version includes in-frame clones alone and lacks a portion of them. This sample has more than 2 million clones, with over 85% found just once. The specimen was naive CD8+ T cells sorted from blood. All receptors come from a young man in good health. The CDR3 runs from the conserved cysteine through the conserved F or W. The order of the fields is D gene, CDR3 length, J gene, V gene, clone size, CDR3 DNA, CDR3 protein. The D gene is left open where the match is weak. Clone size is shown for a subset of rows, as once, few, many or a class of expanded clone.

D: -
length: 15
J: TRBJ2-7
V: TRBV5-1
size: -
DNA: TGCGCCAGCAGCTTCGCCTGGGGGGACCTCTACGAGCAGTACTTC
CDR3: CASSFAWGDLYEQYF

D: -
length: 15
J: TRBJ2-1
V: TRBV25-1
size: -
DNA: TGTGCCAGCAGTGAATATAACTCGGGGGATAATGAGCAGTTCTTC
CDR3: CASSEYNSGDNEQFF

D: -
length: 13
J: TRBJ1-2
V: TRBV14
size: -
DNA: TGTGCCAGCAGCCCGGAATTTATTGACAGCTACACCTTC
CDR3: CASSPEFIDSYTF

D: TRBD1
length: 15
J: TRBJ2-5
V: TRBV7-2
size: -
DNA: TGTGCCAGCAGCTTGAACAGGGGAAACCAAGAGACCCAGTACTTC
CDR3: CASSLNRGNQETQYF

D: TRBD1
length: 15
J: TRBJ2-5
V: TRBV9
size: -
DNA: TGTGCCAGCAGCGCGGACAGGGGAATTAAAGAGACCCAGTACTTC
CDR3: CASSADRGIKETQYF

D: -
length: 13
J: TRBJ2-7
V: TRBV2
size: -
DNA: TGTGCCAGCGAACGGGACTTGGGTAACGAGCAGTACTTC
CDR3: CASERDLGNEQYF

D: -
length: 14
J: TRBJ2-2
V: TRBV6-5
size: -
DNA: TGTGCCAGCAGTTACTACGCGGGGCACGGGGAGCTGTTTTTT
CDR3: CASSYYAGHGELFF

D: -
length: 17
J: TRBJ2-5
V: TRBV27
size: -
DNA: TGTGCCAGCAGTTTCCTGGGGCCCCCCAGTTTCCAAGAGACCCAGTACTTC
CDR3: CASSFLGPPSFQETQYF

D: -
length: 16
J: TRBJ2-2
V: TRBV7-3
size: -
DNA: TGTGCCAGCAGCTGGCTAGTAAACGCGAACACCGGGGAGCTGTTTTTT
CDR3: CASSWLVNANTGELFF

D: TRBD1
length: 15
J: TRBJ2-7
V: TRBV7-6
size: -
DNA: TGTGCCAGCAGCCCCGGGACAGGGGGAGGGAACGAGCAGTACTTC
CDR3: CASSPGTGGGNEQYF

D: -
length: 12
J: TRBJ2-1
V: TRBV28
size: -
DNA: TGTGCCAGCAGGTCGGGGGGCCCCCAAGAGTTCTTC
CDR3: CASRSGGPQEFF

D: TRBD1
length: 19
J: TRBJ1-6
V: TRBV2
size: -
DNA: TGTGCCAGCAGTGAAGAAGAGGAACGGACAGGGGGCTCTAATTCACCCCTCCACTTT
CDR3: CASSEEEERTGGSNSPLHF

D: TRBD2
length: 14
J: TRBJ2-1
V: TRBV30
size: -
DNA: TGTGCCTGGATGGGACTAGCGGGAGTCAATGAGCAGTTCTTC
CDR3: CAWMGLAGVNEQFF

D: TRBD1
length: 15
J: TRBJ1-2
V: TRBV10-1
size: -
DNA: TGCGCCAGCAGTGAATCTCGGGACAGTTCTTATGGCTACACCTTC
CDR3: CASSESRDSSYGYTF

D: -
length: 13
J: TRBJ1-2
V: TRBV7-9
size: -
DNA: TGTGCCAGCAGCTTACTAGACAGCTATGGCTACACCTTC
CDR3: CASSLLDSYGYTF

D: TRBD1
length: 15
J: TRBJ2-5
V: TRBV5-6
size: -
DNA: TGTGCCAGCAGGGGACAGGGGAGACCCCAAGAGACCCAGTACTTC
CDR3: CASRGQGRPQETQYF

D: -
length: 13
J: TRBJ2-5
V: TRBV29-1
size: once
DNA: TGCAGCGTAGTAGCCCCTTACCAAGAGACCCAGTACTTC
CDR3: CSVVAPYQETQYF

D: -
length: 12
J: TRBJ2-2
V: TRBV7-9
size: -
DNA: TGTGCCAGCAGCATCAACACCGGGGAGCTGTTTTTT
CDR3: CASSINTGELFF

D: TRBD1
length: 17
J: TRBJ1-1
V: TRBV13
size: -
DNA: TGTGCCAGCAGCGATATGGTCGTCGGACAGGGGAACACTGAAGCTTTCTTT
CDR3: CASSDMVVGQGNTEAFF

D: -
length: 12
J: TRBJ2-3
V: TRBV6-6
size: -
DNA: TGTGCCAGCAGTTACTCGGAAGATACGCAGTATTTT
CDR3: CASSYSEDTQYF

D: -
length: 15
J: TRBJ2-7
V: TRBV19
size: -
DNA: TGTGCCAGTAGTATAGATCTAGAGAGCTCCTACGAGCAGTACTTC
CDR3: CASSIDLESSYEQYF

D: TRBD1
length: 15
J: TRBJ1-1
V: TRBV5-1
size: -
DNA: TGCGCCAGCAGCCAGGGACAGGGGTTGGCCACTGAAGCTTTCTTT
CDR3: CASSQGQGLATEAFF

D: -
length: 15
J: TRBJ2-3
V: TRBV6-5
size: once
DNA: TGTGCCAGCACTCCCGGTCACCTTGGCACAGATACGCAGTATTTT
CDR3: CASTPGHLGTDTQYF

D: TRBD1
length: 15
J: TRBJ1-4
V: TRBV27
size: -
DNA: TGTGCCAGCAGTTCAGGGACAGTCCCTAATGAAAAACTGTTTTTT
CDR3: CASSSGTVPNEKLFF

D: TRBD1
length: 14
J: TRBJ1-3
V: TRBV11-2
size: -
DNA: TGTGCCAGCAGCAGACAGGGAGCTGGAAACACCATATATTTT
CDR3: CASSRQGAGNTIYF

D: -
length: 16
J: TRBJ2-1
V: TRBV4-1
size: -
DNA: TGCGCCAGCAGCCAGGAATCAGGGAGTACCTACAATGAGCAGTTCTTC
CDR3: CASSQESGSTYNEQFF

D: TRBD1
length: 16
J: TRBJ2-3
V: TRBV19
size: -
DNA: TGTGCCAGTAGTATAGTTGAGACAGGGCACGCAGATACGCAGTATTTT
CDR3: CASSIVETGHADTQYF

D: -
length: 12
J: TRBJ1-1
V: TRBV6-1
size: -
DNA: TGTGCCAGCAGTAGAGGGGGCACTGAAGCTTTCTTT
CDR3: CASSRGGTEAFF

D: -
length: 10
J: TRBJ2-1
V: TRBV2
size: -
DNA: TGTGCCAGCAGTGAATATGAGCAGTTCTTC
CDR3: CASSEYEQFF

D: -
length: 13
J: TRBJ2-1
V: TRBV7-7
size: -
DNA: TGTGCTAGCAGCTCAATTCTAGGCAATGAGCAGTTCTTC
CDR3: CASSSILGNEQFF

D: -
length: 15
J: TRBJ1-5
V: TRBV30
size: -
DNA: TGTGCCTGGAGTGTAGGTACGATCGGGGGTCAGCCCCAGCATTTT
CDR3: CAWSVGTIGGQPQHF

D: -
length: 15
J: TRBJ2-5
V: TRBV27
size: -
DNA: TGTGCCAGCAGGGCGGGACAGAATATCCAAGAGACCCAGTACTTC
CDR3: CASRAGQNIQETQYF

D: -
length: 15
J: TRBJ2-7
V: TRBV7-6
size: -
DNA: TGTGCCAGCAGCTCAACCTACAGGACGGATCACGAGCAGTACTTC
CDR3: CASSSTYRTDHEQYF

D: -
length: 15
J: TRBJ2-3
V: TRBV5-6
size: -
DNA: TGTGCCAGCAGCTTTCCGGCTAGCGTGACAGATACGCAGTATTTT
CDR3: CASSFPASVTDTQYF

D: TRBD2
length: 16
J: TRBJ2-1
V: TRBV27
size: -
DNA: TGTGCCAGCAGTCCATCTAGCGGAGAAGTTTACAATGAGCAGTTCTTC
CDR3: CASSPSSGEVYNEQFF

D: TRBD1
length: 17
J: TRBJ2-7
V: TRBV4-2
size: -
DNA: TGTGCCAGCAGCCAAGAACCACTTACAGGGGTGTCCTACGAGCAGTACTTC
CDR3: CASSQEPLTGVSYEQYF

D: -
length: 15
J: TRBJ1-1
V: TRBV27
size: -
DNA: TGTGCCAGCTCTTCTAATGTTGTGGTGAGCACTGAAGCTTTCTTT
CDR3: CASSSNVVVSTEAFF

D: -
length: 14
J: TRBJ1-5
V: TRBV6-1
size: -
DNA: TGTGCCAGCAGGACGACAGTAATGAATCAGCCCCAGCATTTT
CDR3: CASRTTVMNQPQHF

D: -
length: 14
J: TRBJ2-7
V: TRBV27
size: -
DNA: TGTGCCAGCAGTTTAGCCGCTAGAGCCTACGAGCAGTACTTC
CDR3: CASSLAARAYEQYF

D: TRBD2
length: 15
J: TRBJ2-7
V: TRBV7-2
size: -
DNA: TGTGCCAGCAGCGAGGGACTAGCGGGATCCTACGAGCAGTACTTC
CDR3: CASSEGLAGSYEQYF

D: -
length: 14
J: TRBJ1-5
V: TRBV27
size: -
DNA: TGTGCCAGCACCCCCGACGGAAGCAATCAGCCCCAGCATTTT
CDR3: CASTPDGSNQPQHF

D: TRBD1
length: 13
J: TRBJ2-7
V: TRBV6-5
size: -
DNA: TGTGCCAGCAGTCTAAAGACAGGGATCGAGCAGTACTTC
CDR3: CASSLKTGIEQYF